A selection of T cell receptor beta chains follows, all from one sample in a study of early T cells in non-severe SARS-CoV-2 infection. TCRdb reprocessed the 5' RACE reads with MiXCR, giving one entry per CDR3 protein. The sample contains around 30,000 distinct CDR3 sequences, about 5.3% of which appear only once. The sequencing sample was made of whole blood. The receptors were sampled from an adult who was a healthcare worker with PCR-confirmed SARS-CoV-2 infection or an uninfected control (not recorded which). Each CDR3 is given with its conserved first and last residue. Each record gives: clone size, J gene, V gene, CDR3 protein. Where a row states a size, it is once, few, many or the class of an expanded clone; other rows omit it.

clone size: few; J gene: TRBJ2-3; V gene: TRBV10-2; CDR3 protein: CASSESGDTQYF
clone size: many; J gene: TRBJ2-2; V gene: TRBV30; CDR3 protein: CAWSLGGTGELFF
clone size: few; J gene: TRBJ2-5; V gene: TRBV10-2; CDR3 protein: CASSEATGQETQYF
clone size: few; J gene: TRBJ2-7; V gene: TRBV10-3; CDR3 protein: CAISESYRGSSGAYEQYF
clone size: many; J gene: TRBJ2-3; V gene: TRBV7-9; CDR3 protein: CASSFPFSGREADTQYF
clone size: many; J gene: TRBJ1-2; V gene: TRBV15; CDR3 protein: CATSRGRENGYTF
clone size: many; J gene: TRBJ2-1; V gene: TRBV11-2; CDR3 protein: CASSSDRISEQFF
clone size: few; J gene: TRBJ1-5; V gene: TRBV28; CDR3 protein: CASSPSGQPQHF
clone size: many; J gene: TRBJ2-2; V gene: TRBV27; CDR3 protein: CASSPRAVSTGELFF
clone size: NA; J gene: TRBJ1-5; V gene: TRBV5-5; CDR3 protein: CASSLVGVERNQPQHF
clone size: many; J gene: TRBJ1-1; V gene: TRBV4-1; CDR3 protein: CASSHLFRANTEAFF
clone size: many; J gene: TRBJ2-7; V gene: TRBV18; CDR3 protein: CASSATGGRYEQYF
clone size: many; J gene: TRBJ1-1; V gene: TRBV29-1; CDR3 protein: CSARGVTEAFF
clone size: NA; J gene: TRBJ1-2; V gene: TRBV7-2; CDR3 protein: CASTGAGSLNYGYTF
clone size: few; J gene: TRBJ2-1; V gene: TRBV4-2; CDR3 protein: CASSQGLPYNEQFF
clone size: NA; J gene: TRBJ1-5; V gene: TRBV7-2; CDR3 protein: CASSFARDQPQHF
clone size: few; J gene: TRBJ1-5; V gene: TRBV5-1; CDR3 protein: CASSRGQGGSNQPQHF
clone size: many; J gene: TRBJ2-1; V gene: TRBV19; CDR3 protein: CASSNPRTGLYNEQFF
clone size: NA; J gene: TRBJ2-2; V gene: TRBV28; CDR3 protein: CASNPQGRGLFF
clone size: NA; J gene: TRBJ2-3; V gene: TRBV7-2; CDR3 protein: CASSSLVTDTQYF
clone size: many; J gene: TRBJ2-1; V gene: TRBV5-5; CDR3 protein: CASSRAGVNNEQFF
clone size: many; J gene: TRBJ2-7; V gene: TRBV11-3; CDR3 protein: CASSHLDRIPYEQYF
clone size: NA; J gene: TRBJ1-5; V gene: TRBV27; CDR3 protein: CASRGVYSNQPQHF
clone size: many; J gene: TRBJ2-7; V gene: TRBV7-2; CDR3 protein: CASSILAGDTYEQYF
clone size: many; J gene: TRBJ1-1; V gene: TRBV7-9; CDR3 protein: CASSFPPGEGGTEAFF
clone size: few; J gene: TRBJ1-6; V gene: TRBV3-1; CDR3 protein: CASSQEGSHSPLHF
clone size: many; J gene: TRBJ2-2; V gene: TRBV12-3/TRBV12-4; CDR3 protein: CASSLTLRTGANTGELFF
clone size: many; J gene: TRBJ1-5; V gene: TRBV28; CDR3 protein: CASSSGGAGYSNQPQHF
clone size: medium-sized; J gene: TRBJ2-1; V gene: TRBV30; CDR3 protein: CAWVKGGPRPQFF
clone size: many; J gene: TRBJ1-2; V gene: TRBV12-3/TRBV12-4; CDR3 protein: CASSFRDRRNYGYTF
clone size: NA; J gene: TRBJ2-4; V gene: TRBV7-9; CDR3 protein: CASSSGLVKNIQYF
clone size: many; J gene: TRBJ2-5; V gene: TRBV28; CDR3 protein: CASTGVETQYF